One and the same sample provided the 21 T cell receptor beta chains below, sequenced in a study of cytomegalovirus exposure and HLA in healthy donors. The PCR was carried out with 60 Vbeta primers and 13 Jbeta primers. The assay was immunoSEQ multiplex PCR, and TCRdb's table has in-frame clones only and misses some. The repertoire holds under 130,000 clones, with 76% as singletons. Source material: PBMCs. Receptors were obtained from a man aged 35 to 55 in good health and CMV-seropositive.

This clone appeared a few times. The rearrangement links TRBV6-5 to TRBJ2-7; 7 bases match TRBD2. Germline V lookup: CDR1 MNHEY, CDR2 SVGAGI. J gave up 0 bases and V 0 bases, and 2 bases lay outside the gene matches. There are 15 residues in the CDR3. The CDR3 sequence is CASSYSGGSSYEQYF. The CDR3 nucleotides read TGTGCCAGCAGTTACTCGGGCGGGAGCTCCTACGAGCAGTACTTC.

The CDR3 DNA reads as TGTGCCTGGGGGGCCCTAAGACCTGGAAACACCATATATTTT. It encodes CAWGALRPGNTIYF. The chain uses TRBV30 and TRBJ1-3, with D possibly matching TRBD1 (5 bases). Trimming cost V 5 bases and J 2 bases, with 13 bases left between them. CDR3 length: 14 amino acids. Germline V gene lookup returns CDR1 GTSNPN and CDR2 SVGIG (reference sequence).

V and J are TRBV7-3 and TRBJ2-5; 8 bases fit TRBD2. The CDR3 sequence is 16 residues long. V lost 8 bases, J lost 1 base, and 12 bases stayed unmatched. Germline V gene data show CDR1 as SGHTA and CDR2 as FQGTGA. As DNA, the CDR3 is TGTGCCAGCTCACCGTCCTCGGGGGGGGGCCAAGAGACCCAGTACTTC. This encodes CASSPSSGGGQETQYF.

This clone was picked up a small number of times. The V and J genes are TRBV5-1 and TRBJ2-1; TRBD2 aligns across 8 bases. Germline V lookup: CDR1 SGHRS, CDR2 YFSETQ. The trim removed 2 bases at V and 7 bases at J, leaving 8 bases unmatched. The CDR3 extends over 15 amino acids. The CDR3 spells CASSLSGSRLNEQFF. CDR3 coding DNA: TGCGCCAGCAGCTTAAGCGGGAGTCGGTTGAATGAGCAGTTCTTC.

The V call is TRBV4-3, the J call TRBJ1-3; D might be TRBD1 (6 bases). V was clipped by 0 bases and J by 7 bases, with 10 bases between them. There are 14 residues in the CDR3. Germline-derived CDR1 and CDR2 are LGHNA and YSLEER. The CDR3 is CASSQDAGANTIYF. In DNA, the CDR3 is TGCGCCAGCAGCCAAGATGCAGGGGCTAACACCATATATTTT.

The V gene is TRBV7-8, the J gene TRBJ2-7; 13 nucleotides line up with TRBD2. This CDR3 is built from 14 residues. Germline assignment: CDR1 SGHVS and CDR2 FQNEAQ. J gave up 3 bases and V 4 bases, and 0 bases lay outside the gene matches. CDR3 sequence reads: CASSWTSGSYEQYF. CDR3 coding DNA: TGTGCCAGCAGCTGGACTAGCGGGAGCTACGAGCAGTACTTC.

The V and J genes are TRBV7-9 and TRBJ1-5, with D perhaps TRBD1 (6 bases). The CDR3 totals 17 residues. V was cut by 4 bases and J by 5 bases, with 21 bases left in between. Per the germline V gene, CDR1 is SEHNR and CDR2 is FQNEAQ (reference sequence). The CDR3 reads CASSSLPWGGADQPQHF. DNA of the CDR3: TGTGCCAGCAGCTCGCTGCCTTGGGGGGGCGCCGATCAGCCCCAGCATTTT.

V and J are TRBV6-4 and TRBJ2-6; 12 nucleotides match TRBD1. The V gene end was trimmed by 5 bases and the J gene end by 3 bases; junction bases not matched to a gene: 5. The CDR3 runs 17 residues. Germline V gene lookup returns CDR1 MRHNA and CDR2 SNTAGT. Here the CDR3 reads CASSQGQGAFGANVLTF. CDR3 coding DNA: TGTGCCAGCAGTCAGGGACAGGGGGCTTTTGGGGCCAACGTCCTGACTTTC.

CDR3 loop: CASSNPGTGKSEQYF. CDR3 nucleotide sequence: TGTGCCAGCAGCAATCCGGGGACAGGGAAGAGCGAGCAGTACTTC. V is TRBV7-9 and J is TRBJ2-5, with 9 bases identical to TRBD1. The J call is in doubt because the DNA end fits TRBJ2-7 better. The CDR3 loop spans 15 amino acids. Germline V gene lookup returns CDR1 SEHNR and CDR2 FQNEAQ (reference sequence).

The chain is built from TRBV7-8 and TRBJ2-3, with 11 bases aligning to TRBD2. With 5 bases clipped from V and 6 bases from J, the junction kept 13 bases outside the gene matches. The CDR3 loop spans 17 amino acids. CDR1 is SGHVS, CDR2 FQNEAQ, per germline. As DNA, the CDR3 is TGTGCCAGCAGCGCACGCTTGACTAGCGGGACGATTGATACGCAGTATTTT. Its translation: CASSARLTSGTIDTQYF.

Details on this clone: An end of the junction does not agree with germline; a read error may underlie this. The V and J genes are TRBV7-9 and TRBJ1-2; 8 bases are a match to TRBD1. The CDR3 totals 13 residues. Germline V CDR1 and CDR2: SEHNR, FQNEAQ (reference sequence). CDR3: CSSSPRTGPGYTF. DNA of the CDR3: TGTTCCAGCAGCCCCCGGACAGGGCCTGGCTACACCTTC.

The chain is built from TRBV19 and TRBJ2-2; TRBD1 might be the D (5 bases). V was cut by 2 bases and J by 4 bases, with 11 bases left in between. CDR3 length: 15 amino acids. In germline, CDR1 is LNHDA, CDR2 SQIVND (reference sequence). This CDR3 is CASSISSGITGELFF. The CDR3 nucleotides are TGTGCCAGTAGTATAAGCTCAGGGATCACCGGGGAGCTGTTTTTT. Using reference TRBV19 and TRBJ2-2 for the parts outside the CDR3, the full variable domain is DGGITQSPKYLFRKEGQNVTLSCEQNLNHDAMYWYRQDPGQGLRLIYYSQIVNDFQKGDIAEGYSVSREKKESFPLTVTSAQKNPTAFYLCASSISSGITGELFFGEGSRLTVL.

The rearrangement uses TRBV28 and TRBJ2-3, with 10 bases matching TRBD1. The CDR3 runs 15 residues. Germline CDR1 is MDHEN and CDR2 is SYDVKM. V was pared by 3 bases and J by 7 bases, with 7 bases of the junction left unmatched. The CDR3 DNA is TGTGCCAGCAGTTTGCCCGGGACAGGGGTGAATACGCAGTATTTT. Translating gives CASSLPGTGVNTQYF.

The V call is TRBV6-1, the J call TRBJ1-3; D is perhaps TRBD1 (6 bases). Trimming left V 8 bases short and J 3 bases short, with 11 bases between. There are 13 residues in the CDR3. Germline V gives CDR1 MNHNS, CDR2 SASEGT. In nucleotides, the CDR3 is TGTGCCAGCGAAGGACAGTATGGAAACACCATATATTTT. This encodes CASEGQYGNTIYF.

The chain uses TRBV19 and TRBJ1-1, with 8 bases aligning to TRBD1. This CDR3 region has 13 residues. Germline V lookup: CDR1 LNHDA, CDR2 SQIVND (reference sequence). V lost 6 bases, J lost 6 bases, and 6 bases stayed unmatched. The CDR3 here is CASSQDRVAEAFF. The CDR3 DNA follows: TGTGCCAGTAGCCAGGACAGGGTTGCTGAAGCTTTCTTT. Variable domain in full (rest from reference TRBV19 and TRBJ1-1): DGGITQSPKYLFRKEGQNVTLSCEQNLNHDAMYWYRQDPGQGLRLIYYSQIVNDFQKGDIAEGYSVSREKKESFPLTVTSAQKNPTAFYLCASSQDRVAEAFFGQGTRLTVV.

There are a few counts of this clone. The J gene is TRBJ2-3, the V gene TRBV9; 7 bases map to TRBD1. The CDR3 contains 19 residues. Germline loops: CDR1 SGDLS, CDR2 YYNGEE. V lost 3 bases to trimming and J lost 1 base; unmatched junction nucleotides: 17. The CDR3 sequence: CASSALPGTEPPRTDTQYF. In DNA, the CDR3 is TGTGCCAGCAGCGCTCTTCCCGGGACAGAACCCCCTCGCACAGATACGCAGTATTTT. The full variable domain, completed using reference TRBV9 and TRBJ2-3, is DSGVTQTPKHLITATGQRVTLRCSPRSGDLSVYWYQQSLDQGLQFLIQYYNGEERAKGNILERFSAQQFPDLHSELNLSSLELGDSALYFCASSALPGTEPPRTDTQYFGPGTRLTVL.

The rearrangement uses TRBV7-9 and TRBJ2-7, with D unclear. Trimming shortened V by 0 bases and J by 2 bases, and 8 bases separated the two germline ends. Germline assignment: CDR1 SEHNR and CDR2 FQNEAQ (reference sequence). CDR3 length: 14 amino acids. Here the CDR3 reads CASSLASQTYEQYF. The CDR3, as DNA: TGTGCCAGCAGCTTAGCGAGCCAAACCTACGAGCAGTACTTC.

About this clone: The sample holds other DNA sequences that translate to the same CDR3. The gene calls are TRBV15 and TRBJ1-3; the D is unclear. CDR1 is LNHNV, CDR2 YYDKDF, per germline (reference sequence). The V and J ends lost 1 base and 0 bases respectively, with 7 bases between them. There are 15 residues in the CDR3. CDR3 in DNA: TGTGCCACCAGCAGAGGCTCGGGCTCTGGAAACACCATATATTTT. It yields the protein CATSRGSGSGNTIYF. The full variable domain, in which reference TRBV15 and TRBJ1-3 provide the parts outside the CDR3, is DAMVIQNPRYQVTQFGKPVTLSCSQTLNHNVMYWYQQKSSQAPKLLFHYYDKDFNNEADTPDNFQSRRPNTSFCFLDIRSPGLGDTAMYLCATSRGSGSGNTIYFGEGSWLTVV.

V usage is TRBV11-1 and J usage is TRBJ1-5; D is unresolved. The V end was cut by 5 bases, the J end by 4 bases, with 12 bases between. This CDR3 has 14 amino acids. Germline CDR1 is SGHAT and CDR2 is FQDESV (reference sequence). The CDR3 is CASSPRGVNQPQHF. The DNA of the CDR3 is TGTGCCAGCAGCCCGCGCGGCGTGAATCAGCCCCAGCATTTT.

The chain recombines TRBV4-2 with TRBJ2-5; possibly TRBD1 for D (6 bases). The CDR3 is made up of 16 amino acids. V shed 0 bases and J shed 0 bases, with 11 bases lying between them. Germline values: CDR1 LGHNA, CDR2 YNFKEQ. The CDR3 DNA sequence: TGTGCCAGCAGCCAAGAGAGGGGGTTGAACCAAGAGACCCAGTACTTC. This gives the protein CASSQERGLNQETQYF.

The chain has TRBV6-6 and TRBJ1-1, with D possibly matching TRBD1 (5 bases). Germline CDR1 and CDR2: MNHNY and SVGAGI (reference sequence). The CDR3 sequence is 15 residues long. The V end was cut by 2 bases, the J end by 0 bases, with 10 bases between. The CDR3 DNA follows: TGTGCCAGCAGTTACGGAACAGGAATGAACACTGAAGCTTTCTTT. Its protein product is CASSYGTGMNTEAFF.